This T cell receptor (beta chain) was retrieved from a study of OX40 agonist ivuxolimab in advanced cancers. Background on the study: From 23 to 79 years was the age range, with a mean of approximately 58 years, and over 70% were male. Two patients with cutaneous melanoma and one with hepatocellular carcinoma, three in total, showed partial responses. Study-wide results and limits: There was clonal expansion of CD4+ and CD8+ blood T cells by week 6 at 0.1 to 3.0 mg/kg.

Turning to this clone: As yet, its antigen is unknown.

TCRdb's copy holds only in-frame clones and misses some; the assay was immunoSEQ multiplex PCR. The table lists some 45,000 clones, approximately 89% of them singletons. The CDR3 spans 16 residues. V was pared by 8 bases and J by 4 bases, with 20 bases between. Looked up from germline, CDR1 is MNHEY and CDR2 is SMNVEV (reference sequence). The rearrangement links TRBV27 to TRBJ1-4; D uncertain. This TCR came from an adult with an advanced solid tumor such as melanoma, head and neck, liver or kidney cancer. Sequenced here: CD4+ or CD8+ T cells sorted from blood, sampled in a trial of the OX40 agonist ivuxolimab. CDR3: CASAEVGAGLNEKLFF. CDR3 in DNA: TGTGCCAGCGCGGAAGTTGGCGCCGGACTTAATGAAAAACTGTTTTTT.